The 20 T cell receptor beta chains below were found in one sample sequenced in a study of blood T cell repertoires in COVID-19. Profiling relied on immunoSEQ multiplex PCR, and the TCRdb table lists in-frame clones only, not all of them. This table has around 100,000 clones, 80% to 90% appearing once. Sample: peripheral blood. These TCRs come from a woman between 55 and 75 years old with acute or convalescent COVID-19.

The V call is TRBV25-1, the J call TRBJ1-5; unclear D gene. V was trimmed by 1 base and J by 3 bases, leaving 7 bases between them. Germline loops: CDR1 MGHDK, CDR2 SYGVNS. The CDR3 extends over 14 amino acids. The CDR3 bases are TGTGCCAGCAGTGAATTCCCATCCAATCAGCCCCAGCATTTT. Residues: CASSEFPSNQPQHF.

This clone was recorded once. The chain couples TRBV28 to TRBJ1-4, with TRBD1 matching 9 bases. J was trimmed by 7 bases and V by 2 bases; bases with no gene match: 5. The CDR3 spans 15 residues. The germline V gene encodes CDR1 MDHEN and CDR2 SYDVKM. The CDR3 DNA is TGTGCCAGCAGTTTAAGGCGGACAGGGGTTGAAAAACTGTTTTTT. Protein product: CASSLRRTGVEKLFF.

The chain carries TRBV5-4 and TRBJ2-3, with TRBD1 matching over 9 bases. The CDR3 spans 16 residues. CDR1 is SGHNT, CDR2 YYREEE, per germline (reference sequence). The trim removed 4 bases at V and 4 bases at J, leaving 10 bases unmatched. Here the CDR3 DNA reads TGTGCCAGCAGCCGGAAGGGACAGGGAGTTGCAGATACGCAGTATTTT. It codes for CASSRKGQGVADTQYF.

This chain connects TRBV28 to TRBJ1-2, with 10 nucleotides matching TRBD1. Germline CDR1 is MDHEN and CDR2 is SYDVKM. The CDR3 covers 16 residues. Trimming cost V 1 base and J 8 bases; bases outside gene matches: 10. Here the CDR3 reads CASSLYGTGAASGYTF. In DNA form, the CDR3 reads TGTGCCAGCAGTTTATATGGGACAGGGGCAGCATCAGGCTACACCTTC.

This chain uses TRBV28 with TRBJ1-4, with 8 nucleotides matching TRBD1. CDR3 length: 14 amino acids. The germline V gene encodes CDR1 MDHEN and CDR2 SYDVKM. V shed 6 bases and J 7 bases; nucleotides not matched to a gene: 7. CDR3 sequence reads: CASSTTGEIEKLFF. The CDR3 bases are TGTGCCAGCAGCACGACAGGGGAGATTGAAAAACTGTTTTTT.

The chain joins TRBV6-5 to TRBJ1-6; TRBD1 aligns across 7 bases. Germline V gene lookup returns CDR1 MNHEY and CDR2 SVGAGI. Trimming took 6 bases from V and 13 from J; bases not matched to a gene: 9. The CDR3 covers 13 residues. CDR3 loop: CASSSRQGAPLHF. The CDR3 nucleotides read TGTGCCAGCAGCTCTAGACAGGGAGCGCCCCTCCACTTT.

This chain connects TRBV5-4 to TRBJ1-2; D is uncertain. Trimming removed 2 bases at V and 8 bases at J, with 16 bases between. CDR1 and CDR2 (germline): SGHNT, YYREEE (reference sequence). The CDR3 has 14 residues. The CDR3 nucleotides are TGTGCCAGCAGCTTTGGCGGCTTCTCGGGGGGCTACACCTTC. Residues: CASSFGGFSGGYTF. The variable domain in full, with the rest retrieved from reference TRBV5-4 and TRBJ1-2, is ETGVTQSPTHLIKTRGQQVTLRCSSQSGHNTVSWYQQALGQGPQFIFQYYREEENGRGNFPPRFSGLQFPNYSSELNVNALELDDSALYLCASSFGGFSGGYTFGSGTRLTVV.

The J gene is TRBJ2-7, the V gene TRBV7-9, with 12 bases identical to TRBD1. Germline CDR1 is SEHNR and CDR2 is FQNEAQ (reference sequence). Germline trimming cut 5 bases from V and 6 bases from J; bases unmatched to any gene: 8. CDR3 length: 15 residues. The chain's CDR3 is CASSRGQGASGEQYV. The CDR3 coding sequence is TGTGCCAGCAGCCGGGGACAGGGGGCATCAGGCGAGCAGTACGTC.

J is TRBJ1-4 and V is TRBV21-1; no DNA check was done on the table's D call, TRBD1. TRBV21-1 is recorded as a pseudogene. CDR3 size: 17 residues. The CDR3 loop reads CASIRTGSEKTNEKLFF. DNA of the CDR3: TGTGCCAGCATCCGGACAGGGAGCGAGAAAACTAATGAAAAACTGTTTTTT.

The gene calls are TRBV6-5 and TRBJ1-1, with D unclear. The CDR3 totals 12 residues. The germline V gene encodes CDR1 MNHEY and CDR2 SVGAGI. With 5 bases removed from V and 3 bases from J, the gap between germline ends came to 7 bases. CDR3 loop: CASSTMDTEAFF. CDR3 bases: TGTGCCAGCAGTACAATGGACACTGAAGCTTTCTTT.

The gene calls are TRBV14 and TRBJ2-1, with TRBD2 matching 8 bases. The CDR3 totals 17 residues. Looked up from germline, CDR1 is SGHDN and CDR2 is FVKESK. The J segment lost 9 bases and the V segment lost 0 bases, leaving 13 bases of the junction unmatched. In DNA form, the CDR3 reads TGTGCCAGCAGCCAAGACCCCACGGGGGTAGCGGGATCTGAGCAGTTCTTC. Protein: CASSQDPTGVAGSEQFF.

V and J are TRBV9 and TRBJ1-5; 8 nucleotides align to TRBD1. The germline gives CDR1 SGDLS, CDR2 YYNGEE. This CDR3 spans 14 amino acids. Trimming removed 7 bases from V and 5 bases from J; junction bases left unmatched: 8. The CDR3 region has the DNA TGTGCCAGCGGAGGGGGACAGGCCGATCAGCCCCAGCATTTT. It encodes CASGGGQADQPQHF.

V and J are TRBV5-1 and TRBJ2-7; maybe TRBD2 (5 bases). This CDR3 region has 11 residues. The germline V gene has CDR1 SGHRS and CDR2 YFSETQ. V was trimmed by 4 bases and J by 6 bases, leaving 8 bases between them. The CDR3: CASSGSVEQYF. The CDR3 region has the DNA TGCGCCAGCAGCGGTAGCGTCGAGCAGTACTTC. The full variable domain, rest sourced from reference TRBV5-1 and TRBJ2-7, is KAGVTQTPRYLIKTRGQQVTLSCSPISGHRSVSWYQQTPGQGLQFLFEYFSETQRNKGNFPGRFSGRQFSNSRSEMNVSTLELGDSALYLCASSGSVEQYFGPGTRLTVT.

This chain uses TRBV6-1 with TRBJ1-5; no firm D call. Germline V CDR1 and CDR2: MNHNS, SASEGT. V dropped 1 base and J dropped 5 bases, with 9 bases sitting between them. The CDR3 is 14 residues long. The CDR3 bases are TGTGCCAGCAGTGAAGGGGGAGGACATCAGCCCCAGCATTTT. Its translation: CASSEGGGHQPQHF.

DNA for the CDR3: TGTGCCAGCAGTGAAACTTCCCCGGGAGGTGGAGAGACCCAGTACTTC. Amino acids: CASSETSPGGGETQYF. The chain employs TRBV6-1 and TRBJ2-5; 7 bases fit TRBD2. V gave up 2 bases and J gave up 4 bases; unmatched junction bases: 10. The CDR3 covers 16 residues. From germline, CDR1 is MNHNS and CDR2 SASEGT.

V usage is TRBV28 and J usage is TRBJ1-5, with D unclear. The CDR3 sequence is 14 residues long. Trimming stripped 2 bases from V and 5 bases from J, with 10 bases between. Germline V lookup: CDR1 MDHEN, CDR2 SYDVKM. CDR3: CASSLGGEDQPQHF. The CDR3 nucleotides read TGTGCCAGCAGTTTAGGTGGAGAAGATCAGCCCCAGCATTTT. The complete variable domain, with remaining parts taken from reference TRBV28 and TRBJ1-5, reads DVKVTQSSRYLVKRTGEKVFLECVQDMDHENMFWYRQDPGLGLRLIYFSYDVKMKEKGDIPEGYSVSREKKERFSLILESASTNQTSMYLCASSLGGEDQPQHFGDGTRLSIL.

The chain links TRBV5-4 to TRBJ2-2, with 7 bases aligning to TRBD1. CDR3 length: 15 amino acids. After removal of 0 bases from V and 5 bases from J, the junction contained 4 bases not matched to a gene. Per germline, CDR1 SGHNT and CDR2 YYREEE (reference sequence). CDR3 DNA sequence: TGTGCCAGCAGCTTGGAGGGGGCGGGTACCGGGGAGCTGTTTTTT. Translating it yields CASSLEGAGTGELFF.

This clone showed up just once. V is TRBV2 and J is TRBJ1-4, with 7 bases aligning to TRBD1. The CDR3 length is 14 residues. J lost 4 bases, V lost 7 bases, and 6 bases had no gene match. Germline CDR1 and CDR2: SNHLY and FYNNEI. The CDR3 DNA sequence: TGTGCCAGCACTAGACAGGGAGGTAATGAAAAACTGTTTTTT. The encoded protein is CASTRQGGNEKLFF. The whole variable domain, filled in from reference TRBV2 and TRBJ1-4, reads EPEVTQTPSHQVTQMGQEVILRCVPISNHLYFYWYRQILGQKVEFLVSFYNNEISEKSEIFDDQFSVERPDGSNFTLKIRSTKLEDSAMYFCASTRQGGNEKLFFGSGTQLSVL.

The rearrangement links TRBV5-6 to TRBJ2-5; TRBD1 agrees at 8 bases. The CDR3 is made up of 14 amino acids. Germline assignment: CDR1 SGHDT and CDR2 YYEEEE. V shed 2 bases and J 4 bases; nucleotides not matched to a gene: 4. The CDR3 region has the DNA TGTGCCAGCAGCTTACAGGGGGTTGGAGAGACCCAGTACTTC. It is translated as CASSLQGVGETQYF.

The rearrangement uses TRBV28 and TRBJ1-2, with 10 bases aligning to TRBD1. The CDR3 sequence is 17 residues long. Looked up from germline, CDR1 is MDHEN and CDR2 is SYDVKM. J lost 5 bases, V lost 7 bases, and 16 bases had no gene match. CDR3 DNA sequence: TGTGCCAGCATGATAGGGACAGGGGCCCTATTTGGGTATGGCTACACCTTC. Translating it yields CASMIGTGALFGYGYTF.